This T cell receptor (beta chain) emerged from a study of blood T cell repertoires in COVID-19. Study-wide context: Researchers got acute and convalescent COVID-19 samples from the United States, Italy and Spain. PBMCs, B-cell-depleted T cells, or T cells provided the cDNA or gDNA that made up the material.

This CDR3 is 14 amino acids long. V lost 0 bases and J lost 10, with 15 bases in between. Germline V gives CDR1 SGHRS, CDR2 YFSETQ. Original processing notes: Using reference gene primer amplification, nucleated cell counts were estimated. Libraries were prepared by immunoSEQ multiplex PCR; TCRdb keeps only in-frame clonotypes and omits some of them. That table gives V, J and clone size, and the DNA gave D and trimming. The sample contains about 380,000 clones, around 87% of which appear only once. This sequence originates from a man between 18 and 35 years old with active or convalescent COVID-19. The chain combines TRBV5-1 with TRBJ2-3; D might be TRBD1 (6 bases). Sequenced material: peripheral blood. CDR3 DNA sequence: TGCGCCAGCAGCTTGGTGGGGGCCCGCGTGCCGCAGTATTTT. This sequence encodes CASSLVGARVPQYF.